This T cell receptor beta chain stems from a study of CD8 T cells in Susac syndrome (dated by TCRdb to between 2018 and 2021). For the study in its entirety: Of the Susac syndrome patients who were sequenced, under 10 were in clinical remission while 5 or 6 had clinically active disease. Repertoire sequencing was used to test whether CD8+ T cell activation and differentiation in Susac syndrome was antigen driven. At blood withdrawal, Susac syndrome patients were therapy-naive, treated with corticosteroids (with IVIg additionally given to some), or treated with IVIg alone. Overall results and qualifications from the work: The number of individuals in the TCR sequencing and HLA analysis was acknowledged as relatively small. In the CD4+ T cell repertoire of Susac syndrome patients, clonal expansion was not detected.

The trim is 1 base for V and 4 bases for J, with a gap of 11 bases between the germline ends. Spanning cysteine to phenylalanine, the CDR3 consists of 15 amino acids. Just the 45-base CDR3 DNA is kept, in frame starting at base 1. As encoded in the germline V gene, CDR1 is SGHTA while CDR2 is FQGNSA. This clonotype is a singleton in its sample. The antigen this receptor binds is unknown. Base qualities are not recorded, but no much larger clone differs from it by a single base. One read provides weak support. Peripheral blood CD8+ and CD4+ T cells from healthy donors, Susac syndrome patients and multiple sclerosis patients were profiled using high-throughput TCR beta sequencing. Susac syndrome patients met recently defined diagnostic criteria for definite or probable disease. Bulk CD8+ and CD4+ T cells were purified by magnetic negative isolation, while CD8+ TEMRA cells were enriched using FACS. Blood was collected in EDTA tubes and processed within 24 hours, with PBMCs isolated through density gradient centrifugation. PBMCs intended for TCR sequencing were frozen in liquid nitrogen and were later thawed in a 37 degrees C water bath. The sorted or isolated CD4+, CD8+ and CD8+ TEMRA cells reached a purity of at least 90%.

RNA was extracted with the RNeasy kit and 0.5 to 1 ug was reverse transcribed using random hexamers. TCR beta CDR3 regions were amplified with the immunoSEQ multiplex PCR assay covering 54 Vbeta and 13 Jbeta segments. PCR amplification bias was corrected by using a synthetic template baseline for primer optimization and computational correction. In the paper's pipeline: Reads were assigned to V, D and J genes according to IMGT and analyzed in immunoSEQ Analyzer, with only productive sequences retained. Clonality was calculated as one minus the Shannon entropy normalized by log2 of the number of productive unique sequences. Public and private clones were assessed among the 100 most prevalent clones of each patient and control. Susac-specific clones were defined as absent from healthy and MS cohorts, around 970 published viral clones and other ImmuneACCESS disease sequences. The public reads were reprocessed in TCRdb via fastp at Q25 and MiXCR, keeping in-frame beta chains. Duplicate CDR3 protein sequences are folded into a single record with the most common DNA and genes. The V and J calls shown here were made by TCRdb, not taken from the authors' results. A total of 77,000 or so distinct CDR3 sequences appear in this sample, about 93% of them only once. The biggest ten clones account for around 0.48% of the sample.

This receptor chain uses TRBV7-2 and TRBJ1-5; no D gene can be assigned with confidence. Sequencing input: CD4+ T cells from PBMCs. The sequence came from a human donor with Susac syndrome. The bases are TGTGCCAGCAGCTTAGAGGCGGGAAGAAATCAGCCCCAGCATTTT. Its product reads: CASSLEAGRNQPQHF. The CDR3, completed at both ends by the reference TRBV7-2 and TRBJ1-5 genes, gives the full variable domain GAGVSQSPSNKVTEKGKDVELRCDPISGHTALYWYRQSLGQGLEFLIYFQGNSAPDKSGLPSDRFSAERTGGSVSTLTIQRTQQEDSAVYLCASSLEAGRNQPQHFGDGTRLSIL.